This T cell receptor beta chain was identified during a study of blood T cell repertoires in COVID-19 (TCRdb year 2020). Some background on the complete study: Samples from collaborators originated in the United States, Italy and Spain and spanned both the acute and convalescent phases of COVID-19. Where available, HLA class I and class II types were taken from metadata supplied by the sample provider and were not determined by assay-based typing. Nearly every sample came with metadata listing a de-identified subject ID, COVID-19 status, age in years and sex. The repertoires were released in a freely available public database meant as a resource for research on the immune response to SARS-CoV-2. The material from the prospective study consisted of cDNA or gDNA derived from T cells, B-cell-depleted T cells, or PBMCs. Subjects who had been exposed to COVID-19, were actively infected with it, or had recovered from it provided the deeply sampled blood TCRbeta repertoires that made up the dataset. Samples came from the ongoing ImmuneRACE study (first 160 participants) plus 1,254 subjects from 6 global collaborators.

TCRbeta CDR3 regions were amplified from genomic DNA by means of the immunoSEQ Assay, a bias-controlled multiplex PCR. The study's own analysis went as follows. Within the assay, amplification of reference gene primers was used to estimate how many nucleated cells each sample contained. To quantify the absolute abundance of each unique TCRbeta CDR3 rearrangement, sequence reads were collapsed and filtered. Productive Simpson clonality was computed per sample as the square root of Simpson's diversity index over productive rearrangements. Sourced from immuneACCESS, this table was stored by TCRdb with only in-frame sequences that have V and J called. A share of the clones is absent; for the studies checked, an unresolved V gene accounts for under half, and the remainder has no known explanation. D and trimming were read from the DNA, whereas the V and J calls and clone size are those reported in that table. In this sample the table shows about 480,000 clones, over 75% of which occur a single time. Clones ranked in the top ten supply 1.5% to 2% of the sample.

Here is what the overall study found, with its caveats: The amount of clinical and demographic metadata varied by source and participant and was provided uncurated.

To note about this clone: No cognate antigen has been identified for it. Qualities for individual bases were not recorded, and no much larger clone is one base off. Other DNA sequences from this sample encode an identical CDR3 as well.

V lost 4 bases and J lost 4 bases, and the count of bases not matched to a germline gene is 6. Spanning cysteine to phenylalanine, the CDR3 consists of 15 amino acids. This entry keeps only the CDR3 DNA: 45 bases, framed from base 1. According to the germline V gene, CDR1 reads MNHEY and CDR2 reads SVGAGI. Participants in the prospective study were aged roughly 18 to 95 years, lived in about two dozen United States geographic areas, and enrolled through a virtual design. To assign participants to cohorts, the prospective study relied on clinical history that participants themselves reported in a screening survey and a study questionnaire. Recovered participants in ImmuneRACE Cohort 3 were defined by two consecutive negative NP/OP PCR tests, clearance by a healthcare professional, or resolution of symptoms. Mobile phlebotomists in the prospective study collected whole blood, serum and a nasopharyngeal or oropharyngeal swab from every participant. Additional blood draws and questionnaires over an approximately 2-month period could optionally be provided by prospective study participants. Before DNA extraction, prospective study blood samples were shipped either frozen or at room temperature.

The chain was built from TRBV6-5 and TRBJ2-7; 11 bases in the middle match TRBD1. The receptor's source is a woman in her forties who had recovered from COVID-19. Material: PBMCs or T cells enriched from blood (not recorded which). The nucleotide sequence is given as TGTGCCAGCAGTTCCGGGACAGGGGGTTCGTACGAGCAGTACTTC. This gives the protein CASSSGTGGSYEQYF.